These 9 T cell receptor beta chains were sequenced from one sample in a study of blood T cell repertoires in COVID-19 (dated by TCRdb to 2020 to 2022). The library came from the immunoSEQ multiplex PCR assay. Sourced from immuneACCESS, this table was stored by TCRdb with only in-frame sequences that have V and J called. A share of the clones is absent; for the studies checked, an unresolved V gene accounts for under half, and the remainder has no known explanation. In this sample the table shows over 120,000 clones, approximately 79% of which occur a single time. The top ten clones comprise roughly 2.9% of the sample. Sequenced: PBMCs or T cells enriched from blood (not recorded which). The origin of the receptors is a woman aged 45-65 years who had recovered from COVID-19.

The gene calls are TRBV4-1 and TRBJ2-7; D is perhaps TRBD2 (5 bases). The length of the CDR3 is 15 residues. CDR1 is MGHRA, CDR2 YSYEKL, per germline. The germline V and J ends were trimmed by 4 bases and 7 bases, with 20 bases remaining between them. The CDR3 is CASSPVSGNTWEQYF. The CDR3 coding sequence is TGCGCCAGCAGCCCCGTTTCCGGGAACACCTGGGAGCAGTACTTC.

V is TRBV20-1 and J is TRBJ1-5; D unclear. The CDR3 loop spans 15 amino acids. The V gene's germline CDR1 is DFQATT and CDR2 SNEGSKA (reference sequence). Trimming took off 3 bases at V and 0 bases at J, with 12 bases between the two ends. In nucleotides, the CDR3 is TGCAGTGCTAGTGCGGGGAGGTATAGCAATCAGCCCCAGCATTTT. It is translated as CSASAGRYSNQPQHF.

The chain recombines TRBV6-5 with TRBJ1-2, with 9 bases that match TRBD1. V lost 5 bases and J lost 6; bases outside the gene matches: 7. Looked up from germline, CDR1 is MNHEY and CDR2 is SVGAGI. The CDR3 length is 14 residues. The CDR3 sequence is CASSPTWTGDGYTF. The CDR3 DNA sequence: TGTGCCAGCAGTCCCACCTGGACAGGGGATGGCTACACCTTC.

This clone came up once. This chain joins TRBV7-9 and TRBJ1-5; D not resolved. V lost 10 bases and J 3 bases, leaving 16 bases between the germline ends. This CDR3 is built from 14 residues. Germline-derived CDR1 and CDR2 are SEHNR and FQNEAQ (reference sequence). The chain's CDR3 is CATNYVGDNQPQHF. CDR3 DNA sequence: TGTGCCACCAACTACGTCGGGGACAATCAGCCCCAGCATTTT.

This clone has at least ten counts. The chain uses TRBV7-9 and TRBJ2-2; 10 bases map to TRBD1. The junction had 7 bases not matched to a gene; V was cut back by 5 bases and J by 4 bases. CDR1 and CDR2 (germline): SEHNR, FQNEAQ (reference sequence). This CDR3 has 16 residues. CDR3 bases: TGTGCCAGCAGCCCCTGGACAGGGGGGAGCACCGGGGAGCTGTTTTTT. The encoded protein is CASSPWTGGSTGELFF. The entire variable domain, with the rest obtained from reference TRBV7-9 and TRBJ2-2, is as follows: DTGVSQNPRHKITKRGQNVTFRCDPISEHNRLYWYRQTLGQGPEFLTYFQNEAQLEKSRLLSDRFSAERPKGSFSTLEIQRTEQGDSAMYLCASSPWTGGSTGELFFGEGSRLTVL.

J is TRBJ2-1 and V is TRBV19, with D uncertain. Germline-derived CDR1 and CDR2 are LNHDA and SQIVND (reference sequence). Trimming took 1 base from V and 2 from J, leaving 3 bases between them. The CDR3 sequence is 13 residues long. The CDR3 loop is CASSIVAYNEQFF. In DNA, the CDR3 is TGTGCCAGTAGTATAGTCGCCTACAATGAGCAGTTCTTC.

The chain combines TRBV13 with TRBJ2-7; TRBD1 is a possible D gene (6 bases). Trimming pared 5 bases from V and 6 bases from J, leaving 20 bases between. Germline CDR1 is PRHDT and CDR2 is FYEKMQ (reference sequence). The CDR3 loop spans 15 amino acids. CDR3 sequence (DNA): TGTGCCAGCAGCCAATCACAGGGTGTCCGTGCCGAGCAGTACTTC. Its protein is CASSQSQGVRAEQYF.

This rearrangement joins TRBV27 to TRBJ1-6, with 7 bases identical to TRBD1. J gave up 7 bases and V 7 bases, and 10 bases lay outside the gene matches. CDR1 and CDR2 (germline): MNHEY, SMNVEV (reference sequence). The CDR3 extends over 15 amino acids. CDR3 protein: CASTLDRSGNSPLHF. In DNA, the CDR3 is TGTGCCAGCACCTTGGACAGGTCGGGGAATTCACCCCTCCACTTT.

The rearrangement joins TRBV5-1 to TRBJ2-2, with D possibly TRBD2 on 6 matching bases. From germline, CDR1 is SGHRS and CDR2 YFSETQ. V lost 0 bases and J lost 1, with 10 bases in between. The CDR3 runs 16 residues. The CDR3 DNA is TGCGCCAGCAGCTTGGCCGGAGGGCAGAACACCGGGGAGCTGTTTTTT. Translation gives CASSLAGGQNTGELFF.